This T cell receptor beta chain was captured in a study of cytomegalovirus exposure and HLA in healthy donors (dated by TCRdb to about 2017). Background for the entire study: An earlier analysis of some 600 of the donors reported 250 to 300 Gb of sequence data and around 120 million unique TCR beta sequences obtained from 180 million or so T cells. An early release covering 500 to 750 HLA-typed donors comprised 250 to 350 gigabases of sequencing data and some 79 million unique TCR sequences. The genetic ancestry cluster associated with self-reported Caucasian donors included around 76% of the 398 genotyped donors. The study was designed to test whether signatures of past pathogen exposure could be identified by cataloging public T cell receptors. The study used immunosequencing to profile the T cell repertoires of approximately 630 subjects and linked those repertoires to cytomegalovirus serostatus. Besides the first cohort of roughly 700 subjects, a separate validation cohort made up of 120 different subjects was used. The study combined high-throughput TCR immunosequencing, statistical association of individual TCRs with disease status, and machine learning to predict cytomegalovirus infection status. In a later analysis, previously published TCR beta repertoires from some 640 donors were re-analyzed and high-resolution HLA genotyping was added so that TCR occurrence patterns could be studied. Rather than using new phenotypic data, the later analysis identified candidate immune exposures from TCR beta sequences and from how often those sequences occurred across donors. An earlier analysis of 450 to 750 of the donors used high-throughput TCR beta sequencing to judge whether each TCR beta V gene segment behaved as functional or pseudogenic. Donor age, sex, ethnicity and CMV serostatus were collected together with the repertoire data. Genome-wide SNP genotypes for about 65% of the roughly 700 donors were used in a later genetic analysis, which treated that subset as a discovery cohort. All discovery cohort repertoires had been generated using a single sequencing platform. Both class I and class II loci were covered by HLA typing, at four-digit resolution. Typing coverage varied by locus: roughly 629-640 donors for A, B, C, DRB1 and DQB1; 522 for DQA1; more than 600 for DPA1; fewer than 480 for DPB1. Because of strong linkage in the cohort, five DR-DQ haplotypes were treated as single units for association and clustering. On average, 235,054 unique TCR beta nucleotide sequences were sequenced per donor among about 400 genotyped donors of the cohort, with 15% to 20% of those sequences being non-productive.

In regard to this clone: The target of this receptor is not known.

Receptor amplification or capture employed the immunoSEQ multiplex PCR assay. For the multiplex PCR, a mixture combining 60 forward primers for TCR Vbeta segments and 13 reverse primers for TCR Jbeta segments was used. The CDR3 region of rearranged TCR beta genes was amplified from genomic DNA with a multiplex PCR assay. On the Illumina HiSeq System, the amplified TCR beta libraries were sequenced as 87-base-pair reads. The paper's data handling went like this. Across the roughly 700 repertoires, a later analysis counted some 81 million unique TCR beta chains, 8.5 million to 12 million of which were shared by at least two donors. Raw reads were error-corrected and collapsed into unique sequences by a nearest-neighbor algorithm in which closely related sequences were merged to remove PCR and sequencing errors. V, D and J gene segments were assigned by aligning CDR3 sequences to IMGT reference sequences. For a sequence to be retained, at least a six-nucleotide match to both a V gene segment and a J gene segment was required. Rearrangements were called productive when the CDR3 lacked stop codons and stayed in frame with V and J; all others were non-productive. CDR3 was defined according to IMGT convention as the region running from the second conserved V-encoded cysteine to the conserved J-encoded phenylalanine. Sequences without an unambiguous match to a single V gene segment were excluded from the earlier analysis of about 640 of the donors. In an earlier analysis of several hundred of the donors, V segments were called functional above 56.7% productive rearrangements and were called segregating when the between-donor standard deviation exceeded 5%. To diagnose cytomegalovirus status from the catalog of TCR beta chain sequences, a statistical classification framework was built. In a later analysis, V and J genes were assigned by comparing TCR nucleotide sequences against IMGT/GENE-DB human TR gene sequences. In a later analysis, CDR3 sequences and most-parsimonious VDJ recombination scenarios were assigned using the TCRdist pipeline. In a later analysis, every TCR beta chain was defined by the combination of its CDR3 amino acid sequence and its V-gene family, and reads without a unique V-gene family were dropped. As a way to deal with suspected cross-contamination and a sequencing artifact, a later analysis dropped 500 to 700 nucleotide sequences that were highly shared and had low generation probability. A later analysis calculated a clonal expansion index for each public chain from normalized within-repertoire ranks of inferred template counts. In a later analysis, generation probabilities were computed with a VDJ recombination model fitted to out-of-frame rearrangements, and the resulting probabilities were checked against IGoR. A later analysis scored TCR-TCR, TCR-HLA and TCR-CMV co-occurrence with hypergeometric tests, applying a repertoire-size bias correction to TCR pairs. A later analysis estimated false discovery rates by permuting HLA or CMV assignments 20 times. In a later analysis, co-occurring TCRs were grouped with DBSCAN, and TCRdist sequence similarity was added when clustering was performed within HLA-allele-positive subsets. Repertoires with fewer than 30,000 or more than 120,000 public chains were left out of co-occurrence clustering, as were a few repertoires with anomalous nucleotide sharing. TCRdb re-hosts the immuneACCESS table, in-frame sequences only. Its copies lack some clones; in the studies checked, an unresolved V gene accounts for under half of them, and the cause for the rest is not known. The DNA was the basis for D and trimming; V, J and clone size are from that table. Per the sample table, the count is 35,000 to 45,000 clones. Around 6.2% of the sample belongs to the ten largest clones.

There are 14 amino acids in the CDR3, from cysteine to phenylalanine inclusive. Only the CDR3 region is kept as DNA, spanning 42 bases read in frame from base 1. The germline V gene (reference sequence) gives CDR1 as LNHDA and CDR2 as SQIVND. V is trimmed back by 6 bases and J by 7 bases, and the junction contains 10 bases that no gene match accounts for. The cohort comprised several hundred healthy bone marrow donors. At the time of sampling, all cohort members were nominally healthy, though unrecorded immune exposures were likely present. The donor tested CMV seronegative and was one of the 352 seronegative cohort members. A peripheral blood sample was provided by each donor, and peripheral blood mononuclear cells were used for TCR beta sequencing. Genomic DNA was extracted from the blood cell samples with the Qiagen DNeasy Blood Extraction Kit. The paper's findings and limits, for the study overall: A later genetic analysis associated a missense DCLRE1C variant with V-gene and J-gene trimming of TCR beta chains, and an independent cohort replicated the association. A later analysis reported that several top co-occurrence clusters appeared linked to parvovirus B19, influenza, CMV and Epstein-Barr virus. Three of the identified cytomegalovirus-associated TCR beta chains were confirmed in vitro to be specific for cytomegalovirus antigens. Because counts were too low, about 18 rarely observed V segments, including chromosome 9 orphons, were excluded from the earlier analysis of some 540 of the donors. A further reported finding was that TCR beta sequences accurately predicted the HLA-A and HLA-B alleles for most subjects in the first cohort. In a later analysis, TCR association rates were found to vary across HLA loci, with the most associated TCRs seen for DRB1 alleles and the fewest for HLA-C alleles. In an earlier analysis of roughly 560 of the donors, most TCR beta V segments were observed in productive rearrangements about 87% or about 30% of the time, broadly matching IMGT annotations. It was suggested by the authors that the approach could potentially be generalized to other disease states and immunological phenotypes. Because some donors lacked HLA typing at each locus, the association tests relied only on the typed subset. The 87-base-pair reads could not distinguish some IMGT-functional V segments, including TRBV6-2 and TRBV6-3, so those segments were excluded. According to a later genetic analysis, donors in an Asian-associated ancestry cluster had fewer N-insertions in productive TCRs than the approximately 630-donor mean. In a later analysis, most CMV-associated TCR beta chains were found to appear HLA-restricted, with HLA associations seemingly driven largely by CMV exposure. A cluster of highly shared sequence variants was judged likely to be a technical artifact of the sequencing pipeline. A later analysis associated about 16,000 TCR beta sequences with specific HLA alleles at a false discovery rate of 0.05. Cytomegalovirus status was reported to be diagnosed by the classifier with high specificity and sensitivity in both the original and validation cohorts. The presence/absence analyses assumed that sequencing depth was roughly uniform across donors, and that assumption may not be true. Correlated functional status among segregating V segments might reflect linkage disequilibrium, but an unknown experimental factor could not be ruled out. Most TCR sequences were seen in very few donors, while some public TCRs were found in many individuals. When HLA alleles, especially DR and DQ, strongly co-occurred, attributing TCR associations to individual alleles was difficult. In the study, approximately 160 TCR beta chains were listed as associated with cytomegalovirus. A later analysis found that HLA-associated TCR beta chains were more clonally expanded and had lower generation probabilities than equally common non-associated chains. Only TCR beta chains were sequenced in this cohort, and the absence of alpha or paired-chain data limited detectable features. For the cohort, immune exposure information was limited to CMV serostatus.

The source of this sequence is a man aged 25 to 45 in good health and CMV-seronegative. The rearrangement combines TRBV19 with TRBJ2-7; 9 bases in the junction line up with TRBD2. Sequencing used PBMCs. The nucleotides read TGTGCCAGTAGAGTTAGCGGGAGTTCTGGGGAGCAGTACTTC. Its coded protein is CASRVSGSSGEQYF. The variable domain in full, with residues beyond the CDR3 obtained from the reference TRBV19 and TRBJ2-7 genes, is DGGITQSPKYLFRKEGQNVTLSCEQNLNHDAMYWYRQDPGQGLRLIYYSQIVNDFQKGDIAEGYSVSREKKESFPLTVTSAQKNPTAFYLCASRVSGSSGEQYFGPGTRLTVT.